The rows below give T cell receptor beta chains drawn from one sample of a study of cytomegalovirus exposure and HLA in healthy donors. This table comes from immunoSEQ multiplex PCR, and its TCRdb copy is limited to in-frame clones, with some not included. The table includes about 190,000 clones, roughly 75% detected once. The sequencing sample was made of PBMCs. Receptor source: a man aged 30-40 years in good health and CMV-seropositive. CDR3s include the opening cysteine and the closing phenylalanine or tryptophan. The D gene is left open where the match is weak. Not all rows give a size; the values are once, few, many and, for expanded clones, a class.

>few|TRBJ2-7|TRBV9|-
CASSVVPGGEQYF
TGTGCCAGCAGCGTAGTGCCAGGCGGGGAGCAGTACTTC
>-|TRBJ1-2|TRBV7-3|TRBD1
CASSQGQGYGYTF
TGTGCCAGCTCCCAGGGACAGGGCTATGGCTACACCTTC
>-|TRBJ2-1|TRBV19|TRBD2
CASSMSGTSGSFLPNEQFF
TGTGCCAGTAGTATGTCGGGGACTAGCGGGAGTTTCTTGCCCAATGAGCAGTTCTTC
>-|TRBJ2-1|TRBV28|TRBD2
CASTAFTSGSVSYNEQFF
TGTGCCAGCACCGCCTTTACTAGCGGGAGCGTCTCCTACAATGAGCAGTTCTTC
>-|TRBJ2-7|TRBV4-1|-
CASSQQGSYEQYF
TGCGCCAGCAGCCAACAGGGGAGCTACGAGCAGTACTTC
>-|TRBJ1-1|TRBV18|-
CASSPPQGSRTEAFF
TGTGCCAGCTCACCACCCCAGGGATCGCGCACTGAAGCTTTCTTT
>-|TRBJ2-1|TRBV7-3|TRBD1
CASSARPGQGASHNYNEQFF
TGTGCCAGCAGCGCCCGGCCGGGACAGGGGGCTTCCCACAACTACAATGAGCAGTTCTTC
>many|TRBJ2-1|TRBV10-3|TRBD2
CAITSGAFRNEQFF
TGTGCCATCACTAGCGGGGCCTTCCGCAATGAGCAGTTCTTC
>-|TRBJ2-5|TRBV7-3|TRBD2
CASSLMAGAETQYF
TGTGCCAGCAGCTTAATGGCGGGAGCAGAGACCCAGTACTTC
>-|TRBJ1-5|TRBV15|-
CATSRDTHQPQHF
TGTGCCACCAGCAGAGATACTCATCAGCCCCAGCATTTT
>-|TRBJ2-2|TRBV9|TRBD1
CASSVGYRGANTGELFF
TGTGCCAGCAGCGTTGGGTACAGGGGCGCGAACACCGGGGAGCTGTTTTTT
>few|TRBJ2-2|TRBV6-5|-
CASSRDTYTGELFF
TGTGCCAGCAGTCGGGACACCTATACCGGGGAGCTGTTTTTT
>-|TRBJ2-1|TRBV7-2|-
CASSPPPYVNEQFF
TGTGCCAGCAGCCCACCTCCCTACGTCAATGAGCAGTTCTTC
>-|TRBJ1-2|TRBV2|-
CASSVGQLSLGYTF
TGTGCCAGCAGTGTTGGGCAGCTTAGTTTGGGCTACACCTTC
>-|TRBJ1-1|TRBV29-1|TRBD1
CSVVRQGNTEAFF
TGCAGCGTTGTCCGACAGGGAAACACTGAAGCTTTCTTT
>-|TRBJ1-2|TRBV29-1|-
CSVPRRASYGYTF
TGCAGCGTCCCCCGCAGGGCCTCCTATGGCTACACCTTC
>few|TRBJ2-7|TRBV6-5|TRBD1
CASSQGGTGVYEQYF
TGTGCCAGCAGTCAGGGGGGGACAGGGGTCTACGAGCAGTACTTC
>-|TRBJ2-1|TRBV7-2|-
CASSPLFQVNEQFF
TGTGCCAGCAGCCCATTATTTCAGGTTAATGAGCAGTTCTTC
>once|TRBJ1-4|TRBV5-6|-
CASSFVAGTADEKLFF
TGTGCCAGCAGCTTTGTCGCCGGGACTGCGGATGAAAAACTGTTTTTT
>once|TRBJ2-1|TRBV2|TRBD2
CASSEETGTSGDNEQFF
TGTGCCAGCAGTGAAGAAACCGGGACTAGCGGAGACAATGAACAGTTCTTC
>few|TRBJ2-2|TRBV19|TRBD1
CASIRDSRASLGELFF
TGTGCCAGCATAAGGGACAGTCGGGCCTCCTTGGGGGAGCTGTTTTTT
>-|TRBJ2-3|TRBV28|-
CASSFSGAGTDTQYF
TGTGCCAGCAGTTTTTCGGGAGCTGGCACAGATACGCAGTATTTT
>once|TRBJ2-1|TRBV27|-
CASSSNYNEQFF
TGTGCCAGCAGTTCTAACTACAATGAGCAGTTCTTC
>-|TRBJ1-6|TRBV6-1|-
CASSAEQGVSPLHF
TGTGCCAGCAGTGCGGAACAGGGTGTCTCGCCCCTCCACTTT
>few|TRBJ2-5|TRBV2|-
CASSMRSSQETQYF
TGTGCCAGCTCAATGAGGTCGAGCCAAGAGACCCAGTACTTC
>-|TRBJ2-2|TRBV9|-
CASRAEQGTGELFF
TGTGCCAGCAGGGCCGAACAGGGTACCGGGGAGCTGTTTTTT
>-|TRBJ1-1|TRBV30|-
CAWSSTGEAFF
TGTGCCTGGAGTTCTACAGGGGAAGCTTTCTTT
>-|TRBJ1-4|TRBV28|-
CAIGPTNEKLFF
TGTGCCATCGGTCCGACTAATGAAAAACTGTTTTTT
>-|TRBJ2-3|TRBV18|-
CASSPSGSTDTQYF
TGTGCCAGCTCACCGAGCGGCTCCACAGATACGCAGTATTTT
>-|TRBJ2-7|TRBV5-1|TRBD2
CASRPTGGYEQYF
TGCGCCAGCCGCCCGACGGGGGGTTACGAGCAGTACTTC
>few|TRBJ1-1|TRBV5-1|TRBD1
CASSQQGENTEAFF
TGCGCCAGCAGCCAACAGGGGGAGAACACTGAAGCTTTCTTT
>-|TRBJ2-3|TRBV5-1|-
CASSLAERTDTQYF
TGCGCCAGCAGCTTGGCCGAGAGAACAGATACGCAGTATTTT
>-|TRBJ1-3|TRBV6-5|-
CASRMTVSGNTIYF
TGTGCCAGCAGAATGACAGTCTCTGGAAACACCATATATTTT
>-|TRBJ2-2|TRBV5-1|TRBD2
CATQPIAGGPGGELFF
TGCGCCACCCAGCCCATAGCGGGAGGGCCGGGCGGGGAGCTGTTTTTT
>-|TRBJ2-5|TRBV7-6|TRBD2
CASSLDLAGEETQYF
TGTGCCAGCAGCTTAGATCTAGCGGGGGAGGAGACCCAGTACTTC
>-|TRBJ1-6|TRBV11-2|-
CASSPRTARSYNSPLHF
TGTGCCAGCAGCCCCCGGACAGCGCGCTCCTATAATTCACCCCTCCACTTT
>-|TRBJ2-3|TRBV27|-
CASSPSRGRGTQYF
TGTGCCAGCAGTCCCTCGAGGGGGCGGGGTACGCAGTATTTT
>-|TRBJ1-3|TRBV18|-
CASSPGLNSGNTIYF
TGTGCCAGCTCACCGGGACTTAACTCTGGAAACACCATATATTTT
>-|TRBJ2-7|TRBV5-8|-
CASSSVPMYEQYF
TGTGCCAGCAGCTCGGTCCCGATGTACGAGCAGTACTTC
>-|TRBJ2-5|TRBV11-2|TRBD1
CASSLSQGAGGQETQYF
TGTGCCAGCAGCTTATCTCAGGGGGCTGGAGGCCAAGAGACCCAGTACTTC
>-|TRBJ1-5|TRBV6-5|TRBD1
CASRKTGDNQPQHF
TGTGCCAGCAGAAAGACAGGGGACAATCAGCCCCAGCATTTT
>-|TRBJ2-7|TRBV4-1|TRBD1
CASSQEGTGAGEQYF
TGCGCCAGCAGCCAAGAGGGGACAGGGGCTGGCGAGCAGTACTTC
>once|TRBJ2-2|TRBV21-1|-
CASSKEGGNTGELFF
TGTGCCAGCAGCAAAGAGGGAGGGAACACCGGGGAGCTGTTTTTT
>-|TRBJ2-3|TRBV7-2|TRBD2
CASSPPGGTQDTQYF
TGTGCCAGCAGCCCCCCGGGGGGGACCCAAGATACGCAGTATTTT
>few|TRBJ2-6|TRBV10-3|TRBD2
CAISGSGGLVSGANVLTF
TGTGCCATCAGTGGGAGCGGGGGGCTTGTCTCTGGGGCCAACGTCCTGACTTTC
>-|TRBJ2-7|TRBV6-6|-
CASRAPGLSSYEQYF
TGTGCCAGCAGAGCTCCGGGACTCTCCTCCTACGAGCAGTACTTC
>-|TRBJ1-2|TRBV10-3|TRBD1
CAISGDRGRGGYTF
TGTGCCATCAGCGGCGACAGGGGGCGGGGTGGCTACACCTTC
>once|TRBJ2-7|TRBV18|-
CASRSGGFSSYEQYF
TGTGCCAGCCGGTCGGGGGGCTTTAGCTCCTACGAGCAGTACTTC
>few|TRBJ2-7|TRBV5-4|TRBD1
CASSSGTGSREQYF
TGTGCCAGCTCCTCCGGGACAGGCTCTCGGGAGCAGTACTTC
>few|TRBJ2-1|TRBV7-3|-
CASSLNRLNNEQFF
TGTGCCAGCAGCTTAAATCGTCTAAACAATGAGCAGTTCTTC
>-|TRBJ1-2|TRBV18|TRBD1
CASSPIDWTGIYGYTF
TGTGCCAGCTCACCAATCGACTGGACAGGGATCTATGGCTACACCTTC
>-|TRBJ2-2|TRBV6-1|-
CASSEVGMETGELFF
TGTGCCAGCAGTGAAGTGGGTATGGAGACCGGGGAGCTGTTTTTT